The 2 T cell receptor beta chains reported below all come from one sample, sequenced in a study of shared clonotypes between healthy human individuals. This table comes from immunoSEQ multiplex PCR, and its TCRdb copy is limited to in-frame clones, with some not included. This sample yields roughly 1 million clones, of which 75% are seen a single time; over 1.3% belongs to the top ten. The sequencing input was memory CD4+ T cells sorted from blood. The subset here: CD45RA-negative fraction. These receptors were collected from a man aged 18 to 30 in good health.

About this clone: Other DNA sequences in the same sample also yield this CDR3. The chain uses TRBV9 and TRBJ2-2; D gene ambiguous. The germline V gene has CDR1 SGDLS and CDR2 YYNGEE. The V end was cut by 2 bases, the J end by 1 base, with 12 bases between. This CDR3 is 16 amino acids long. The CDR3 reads CASSVQLRGNTGELFF. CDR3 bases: TGTGCCAGCAGCGTTCAGCTTCGAGGGAACACCGGGGAGCTGTTTTTT.

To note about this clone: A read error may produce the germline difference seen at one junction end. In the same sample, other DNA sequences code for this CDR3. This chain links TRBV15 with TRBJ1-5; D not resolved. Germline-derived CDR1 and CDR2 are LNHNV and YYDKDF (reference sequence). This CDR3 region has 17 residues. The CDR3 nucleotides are TGTGCCACCAGCAGAGCCATGACCGGAGATAGCAATCAACCCCAGCATTTT. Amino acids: CATSRAMTGDSNQPQHF.